Listed below are T cell receptor beta chains from one sample, sequenced in a study of T cells expressing NK-cell markers. TCRdb reprocessed the 5' RACE reads and keeps a single row for each CDR3 protein, giving no DNA. Its table records 400,000 to 550,000 distinct CDR3 sequences. The material sequenced was blood T cells: a sorted CD56 or NKG2C T cell subset, CD4+ or CD8+ T cells, or bulk PBMC T cells (not recorded which). These receptors originate from a woman between 18 and 70 years old in good health. CDR3s include the opening cysteine and the closing phenylalanine or tryptophan. The order of the fields is V gene, J gene, CDR3 protein.

v_call: TRBV20-1; j_call: TRBJ2-4; cdr3_aa: CRARGGNIQYF
v_call: TRBV23-1; j_call: TRBJ1-5; cdr3_aa: CASSLTAGDNQPQHF
v_call: TRBV4-2; j_call: TRBJ2-3; cdr3_aa: CASSPPPVTPGQGGGLADTQYF
v_call: TRBV5-1; j_call: TRBJ2-5; cdr3_aa: CASRMRGQETQYF
v_call: TRBV14; j_call: TRBJ2-7; cdr3_aa: CASTPKTYEQYF
v_call: TRBV5-1; j_call: TRBJ1-1; cdr3_aa: CASSSLTVNTEAFF
v_call: TRBV21-1; j_call: TRBJ2-7; cdr3_aa: CASSTGQRNPYEQYF
v_call: TRBV11-2; j_call: TRBJ2-1; cdr3_aa: CASSLAGQGIYNEQFF
v_call: TRBV12-3/TRBV12-4; j_call: TRBJ1-4; cdr3_aa: CASSWDRPNEKLFF
v_call: TRBV7-9; j_call: TRBJ1-1; cdr3_aa: CASSLLNTEAFF
v_call: TRBV10-3; j_call: TRBJ1-2; cdr3_aa: CAISEQGGNYGYTF
v_call: TRBV20-1; j_call: TRBJ2-2; cdr3_aa: CSATRTGQGGTGELFF
v_call: TRBV6-1; j_call: TRBJ1-6; cdr3_aa: CASSGAGKNSPLHF
v_call: TRBV7-6; j_call: TRBJ2-2; cdr3_aa: CASSLITGRELFF
v_call: TRBV6-1; j_call: TRBJ1-5; cdr3_aa: CASSPLWGYNQPQHF
v_call: TRBV19; j_call: TRBJ1-3; cdr3_aa: CASSIMDSGNTIYF
v_call: TRBV5-5; j_call: TRBJ2-3; cdr3_aa: CASSLYPGADTQYF
v_call: TRBV12-3/TRBV12-4; j_call: TRBJ1-1; cdr3_aa: CASSKVDIPNTEAFF
v_call: TRBV7-8; j_call: TRBJ2-1; cdr3_aa: CASSLVQPIDPDEQFF
v_call: TRBV4-3; j_call: TRBJ2-2; cdr3_aa: CASSQVALNTGELFF
v_call: TRBV7-9; j_call: TRBJ2-1; cdr3_aa: CASPLGPSGRKENEQFF
v_call: TRBV7-3; j_call: TRBJ2-3; cdr3_aa: CASSLTGQTASTDTQYF
v_call: TRBV20-1; j_call: TRBJ2-7; cdr3_aa: CSARAGTSFYEQYF
v_call: TRBV28; j_call: TRBJ2-2; cdr3_aa: CASSLLLAGGLRELFF
v_call: TRBV4-1; j_call: TRBJ1-1; cdr3_aa: CASSPSGPLAEAFF
v_call: TRBV12-3/TRBV12-4; j_call: TRBJ1-3; cdr3_aa: CASSPPGSSGNTIYF
v_call: TRBV20-1; j_call: TRBJ2-5; cdr3_aa: CSAPRTGGVETQYF